Presented here are 27 T cell receptor beta chains from one specimen sequenced in a study of Graves' ophthalmopathy and Graves' hyperthyroidism. RNA transcripts were the source from which TCR beta CDR3 regions were amplified. HTBI-primed RT-PCR formed the first round, and a multiplex PCR formed the second. A single record per CDR3 protein comes from TCRdb applying MiXCR to the multiplex PCR reads. The data contain approximately 330,000 distinct CDR3 sequences, roughly a sixth of them singletons. Sequencing was performed on peripheral blood. Receptors were obtained from an adult man with Graves' ophthalmopathy.

In this sample, this clonotype turned up many times. V usage is TRBV7-8 and J usage is TRBJ2-2; no clear D. The CDR3 consists of 14 residues. V lost 5 bases and J lost 1, with 8 bases in between. Germline CDR1 and CDR2: SGHVS and FQNEAQ. The CDR3 coding sequence is TGTGCCAGCAGCCCGACGGTGAACACCGGGGAGCTGTTTTTT. It yields the protein CASSPTVNTGELFF.

This CDR3 is CASSSPGTASGNTIYF. In nucleotides, the CDR3 is TGTGCCAGCTCATCCCCCGGGACGGCCTCTGGAAACACCATATATTTT. The rearrangement joins TRBV18 to TRBJ1-3; tentative D call: TRBD1 (5 bases). The CDR3 extends over 16 amino acids. Trimming left V 5 bases short and J 0 bases short, with 14 bases between. Germline CDR1 and CDR2: KGHSH and LQKENI.

This clonotype has just a few counts. The chain carries TRBV25-1 and TRBJ2-7, with D possibly TRBD1 on 6 matching bases. V dropped 5 bases and J dropped 6 bases, with 17 bases sitting between them. The CDR3 is 14 residues long. CDR1 and CDR2 from the germline V gene are MGHDK and SYGVNS. The CDR3 DNA reads TGTGCCAGCAGTTCCCCTGGGTGGACAGTCGAGCAGTACTTC. The encoded protein is CASSSPGWTVEQYF.

This chain links TRBV12-3 or TRBV12-4 with TRBJ2-2; D is possibly TRBD2 (5 bases). V gave up 5 bases and J gave up 5 bases, with 12 bases separating them. This CDR3 has 14 residues. The CDR3 sequence: CASSPPLATGELFF. CDR3 coding DNA: TGTGCCAGCAGTCCCCCCCTAGCAACCGGGGAGCTGTTTTTT.

This clonotype was seen many times. The gene calls are TRBV30 and TRBJ1-6; D perhaps matches TRBD1 (6 bases). Germline-derived CDR1 and CDR2 are GTSNPN and SVGIG (reference sequence). The CDR3 is 14 residues long. Between the trimmed V and J ends, which lost 2 bases and 4 bases, there was a span of 9 bases. The CDR3 loop is CAWSWTDYNSPLHF. Written as DNA, the CDR3 is TGTGCCTGGAGTTGGACAGATTATAATTCACCCCTCCACTTT. Full variable domain (outside the CDR3, taken from reference TRBV30 and TRBJ1-6): SQTIHQWPATLVQPVGSPLSLECTVEGTSNPNLYWYRQAAGRGLQLLFYSVGIGQISSEVPQNLSASRPQDRQFILSSKKLLLSDSGFYLCAWSWTDYNSPLHFGNGTRLTVT.

Many counts were recorded for this clonotype. The gene calls are TRBV2 and TRBJ1-5; the match to TRBD1 covers 11 bases. Germline-derived CDR1 and CDR2 are SNHLY and FYNNEI. The CDR3 spans 15 residues. With V trimmed by 5 bases and J by 3 bases, 3 bases remained unmatched. The CDR3 coding sequence is TGTGCCAGCAGTTTGGACAGGGGGCTCAATCAGCCCCAGCATTTT. Its protein is CASSLDRGLNQPQHF.

This clonotype was detected only a few times. This may come from a read error, since a much larger clone is one base off. V gene TRBV18 combines with J gene TRBJ1-2; a weak D match, TRBD1 (6 bases). Germline CDR1 KGHSH, CDR2 LQKENI. The CDR3 totals 14 residues. For the CDR3, the DNA is TGTGTCAGCTCGGCGGACAGCACCTCGAATGGCTACACCTTC. Protein sequence: CVSSADSTSNGYTF.

This clonotype was counted at least ten times. The chain joins TRBV6-5 to TRBJ1-2, with 8 bases identical to TRBD1. Per germline, CDR1 MNHEY and CDR2 SVGAGI. The CDR3 is 15 amino acids. The V gene end was trimmed by 2 bases and the J gene end by 3 bases; junction bases not matched to a gene: 5. CDR3 nucleotide sequence: TGTGCCAGCAGTTACGGCAGGGGGCGCGACTATGGCTACACCTTC. Its protein product is CASSYGRGRDYGYTF.

In its sample, this clonotype was seen many times. Relative to the germline gene, one junction end is altered; a read error may explain this. This rearrangement joins TRBV5-1 to TRBJ2-7; D is unclear. Germline values: CDR1 SGHRS, CDR2 YFSETQ. The CDR3 consists of 14 residues. In DNA form, the CDR3 reads TGCGCCAGCAGCTTGGCCTCCCCACGGATGGCTCCGTCCTTC. Encoded protein: CASSLASPRMAPSF.

This clonotype was seen more than once but under ten times. The chain has TRBV4-1 and TRBJ2-7; 8 bases match TRBD2. The CDR3 is 17 amino acids. Per the germline V gene, CDR1 is MGHRA and CDR2 is YSYEKL. V gave up 1 base and J gave up 6 bases; unmatched junction bases: 14. The CDR3 spells CASSQVGGRLVLGEQYF. CDR3 coding DNA: TGCGCCAGCAGCCAAGTTGGCGGGAGGCTCGTTCTAGGCGAGCAGTACTTC.

This clonotype was observed many times. An end of the junction does not agree with germline; a read error may underlie this. The V and J genes are TRBV5-1 and TRBJ2-7, with 9 nucleotides matching TRBD1. Germline V lookup: CDR1 SGHRS, CDR2 YFSETQ. This CDR3 contains 15 residues. The CDR3 loop reads CASSFAGQGGYEQYF. The CDR3 DNA reads TGTGCCAGCAGTTTCGCGGGACAGGGAGGCTACGAGCAGTACTTC.

In the case of this clonotype: Just one base apart from a much larger clone, this may be a read error. The conserved phenylalanine or tryptophan is not found at the CDR3 terminus, so this likely reflects a read error. This chain connects TRBV3-1 to TRBJ1-2; D uncertain. There are 14 residues in the CDR3. Trimming left V 4 bases short and J 2 bases short, with 11 bases between. CDR1 and CDR2 from the germline V gene are LGHDT and YNNKEL (reference sequence). Written as DNA, the CDR3 is TGTGCCAGCAGCCGGCCCGAGTGGAACTATGGCTACACCCTC. Protein: CASSRPEWNYGYTL.

This clonotype was counted many times. V is TRBV20-1 and J is TRBJ2-7; D is uncertain. Trimming pared 5 bases from V and 3 bases from J, leaving 8 bases between. The CDR3 totals 11 residues. Germline lookup yields CDR1 DFQATT and CDR2 SNEGSKA (reference sequence). In DNA form, the CDR3 reads TGCAGTGCTCTCGCAGGCTACGAGCAGTACTTC. Protein: CSALAGYEQYF.

This clonotype was observed many times. The genes are TRBV11-2 and TRBJ2-7; either TRBD1 or TRBD2 may fit D (6 bases each). Germline V gene lookup returns CDR1 SGHAT and CDR2 FQNNGV. CDR3 size: 17 residues. V was cut by 5 bases and J by 0 bases, with 20 bases left in between. In DNA form, the CDR3 reads TGTGCCAGCAGCCCCTGGGGGCTAGCGTCCCTCTCCTACGAGCAGTACTTC. Translating gives CASSPWGLASLSYEQYF.

The rearrangement uses TRBV12-5 and TRBJ2-2, with 9 nucleotides matching TRBD1. Germline-derived CDR1 and CDR2 are LGHNT and FRNRAP. J gave up 4 bases and V 3 bases, and 9 bases lay outside the gene matches. CDR3 size: 17 residues. CDR3 in DNA: TGTGCTAGTGGTTTTTCGTTCCGGACAGGGGTCACCGGGGAGCTGTTTTTT. Its translation is CASGFSFRTGVTGELFF. Complete variable domain (other parts from reference TRBV12-5 and TRBJ2-2): DARVTQTPRHKVTEMGQEVTMRCQPILGHNTVFWYRQTMMQGLELLAYFRNRAPLDDSGMPKDRFSAEMPDATLATLKIQPSEPRDSAVYFCASGFSFRTGVTGELFFGEGSRLTVL.

This clonotype was counted ten times or more. The V and J genes are TRBV2 and TRBJ1-2; unclear D gene. Per the germline V gene, CDR1 is SNHLY and CDR2 is FYNNEI. V was cut by 5 bases and J by 2 bases, with 15 bases left in between. The CDR3 covers 15 residues. CDR3 sequence: CASSNRRLVNYGYTF. Written as DNA, the CDR3 is TGTGCCAGCAGTAACAGACGGCTTGTCAACTATGGCTACACCTTC.

The chain is built from TRBV20-1 and TRBJ1-1; D is unclear. With 6 bases removed from V and 6 bases from J, the gap between germline ends came to 17 bases. Looked up from germline, CDR1 is DFQATT and CDR2 is SNEGSKA (reference sequence). CDR3 size: 13 residues. The CDR3 region has the DNA TGCAGTGCGGAGAGACCGGGCGGAGCTGAAGCTTTCTTT. This gives the protein CSAERPGGAEAFF.

The sample holds many counts of this clonotype. The V and J genes are TRBV27 and TRBJ1-1; no clear D gene. V lost 2 bases to trimming and J lost 1 base, with 8 bases between them. The germline CDR1 and CDR2 sequences are MNHEY and SMNVEV (reference sequence). The length of the CDR3 is 14 residues. This CDR3 is CASSLHGANTEAFF. As DNA, the CDR3 is TGTGCCAGCAGTTTACATGGAGCGAACACTGAAGCTTTCTTT.

This clonotype was observed at least ten times. The chain carries TRBV5-1 and TRBJ1-5, with 9 positions matching TRBD1. The CDR3 has 16 amino acids. Germline-derived CDR1 and CDR2 are SGHRS and YFSETQ. The junction had 9 bases not matched to a gene; V was cut back by 4 bases and J by 4 bases. CDR3 sequence (DNA): TGCGCCAGCAGCCCTGGGACAGGGTCCACAAATCAGCCCCAGCATTTT. Translating gives CASSPGTGSTNQPQHF.

Ten or more counts support this clonotype. The rearrangement links TRBV7-3 to TRBJ1-1, with TRBD1 identical over 7 bases. The germline CDR1 and CDR2 sequences are SGHTA and FQGTGA. CDR3 length: 15 residues. J gave up 1 base and V 6 bases, and 8 bases lay outside the gene matches. In DNA, the CDR3 is TGTGCCAGCAGATTTACCGGGACAGAGAACACTGAAGCTTTCTTT. This encodes CASRFTGTENTEAFF.

There are many counts of this clonotype. The chain links TRBV2 to TRBJ2-2; 9 nucleotides match TRBD1. V lost 6 bases and J lost 6; bases outside the gene matches: 5. Germline V CDR1 and CDR2: SNHLY, FYNNEI. CDR3 size: 14 residues. In DNA, the CDR3 is TGTGCCAGCAGCGCACAGGGGGCGGCCGGGGAGCTGTTTTTT. Translating it yields CASSAQGAAGELFF.

The sample holds many counts of this clonotype. The rearrangement joins TRBV11-2 to TRBJ2-7; TRBD1 agrees at 7 bases. The CDR3 spans 15 residues. Germline assignment: CDR1 SGHAT and CDR2 FQNNGV. The V and J ends lost 2 bases and 3 bases, in that order; junction bases with no gene match: 7. CDR3 protein: CASSLNRGDYYEQYF. CDR3 DNA: TGTGCCAGCAGCTTAAACAGGGGAGATTACTACGAGCAGTACTTC.

This clonotype was recorded many times. The chain has TRBV19 and TRBJ2-5; D not resolved. Trimming took off 6 bases at V and 2 bases at J, with 10 bases between the two ends. Germline V gene lookup returns CDR1 LNHDA and CDR2 SQIVND (reference sequence). There are 13 residues in the CDR3. The CDR3 here is CASSQPPQETQYF. The CDR3 DNA reads TGTGCCAGTAGCCAACCTCCGCAAGAGACCCAGTACTTC.

This clonotype was seen ten or more times. The chain carries TRBV6-5 and TRBJ1-1, with D perhaps matching TRBD1 (6 bases). This CDR3 comprises 15 residues. CDR1 and CDR2 (germline): MNHEY, SVGAGI. The V end lost 0 bases, the J end lost 5 bases, and 13 bases lay between the germline ends. For the CDR3, the DNA is TGTGCCAGCAGTTACTCGCCAGGGGAGGTTACTGAAGCTTTCTTT. Its protein is CASSYSPGEVTEAFF.

This clonotype was detected ten times or more. The chain links TRBV20-1 to TRBJ2-5; 10 nucleotides match TRBD2. V gave up 6 bases and J gave up 4 bases; unmatched junction bases: 11. This CDR3 spans 15 amino acids. Germline CDR1 and CDR2: DFQATT and SNEGSKA (reference sequence). CDR3 bases: TGCAGTGCCGCTCAAGGCAGCGGGGGGGCAGAGACCCAGTACTTC. The encoded protein is CSAAQGSGGAETQYF.

A word on this clonotype: This may be a read error: a much more frequent sequence differs by one nucleotide. The chain couples TRBV3-1 to TRBJ2-7; 7 bases fit TRBD1. V was clipped by 0 bases and J by 2 bases; unmatched bases: 4. This CDR3 region has 15 residues. Germline CDR1 LGHDT, CDR2 YNNKEL (reference sequence). The DNA for the CDR3 is TGTGCCAGCAGCCAAGATGTGGGACAGACCTACGAGCAGTACTTC. Translating gives CASSQDVGQTYEQYF.

The rearrangement uses TRBV27 and TRBJ1-1, with TRBD1 as a possible D gene (5 bases). Germline V lookup: CDR1 MNHEY, CDR2 SMNVEV (reference sequence). CDR3 length equals 19 residues. Trimming removed 0 bases at V and 1 base at J, with 21 bases between. The CDR3 spells CASSLSWQGTVLGNTEAFF. CDR3 DNA sequence: TGTGCCAGCAGTTTATCGTGGCAGGGCACGGTACTAGGGAACACTGAAGCTTTCTTT.